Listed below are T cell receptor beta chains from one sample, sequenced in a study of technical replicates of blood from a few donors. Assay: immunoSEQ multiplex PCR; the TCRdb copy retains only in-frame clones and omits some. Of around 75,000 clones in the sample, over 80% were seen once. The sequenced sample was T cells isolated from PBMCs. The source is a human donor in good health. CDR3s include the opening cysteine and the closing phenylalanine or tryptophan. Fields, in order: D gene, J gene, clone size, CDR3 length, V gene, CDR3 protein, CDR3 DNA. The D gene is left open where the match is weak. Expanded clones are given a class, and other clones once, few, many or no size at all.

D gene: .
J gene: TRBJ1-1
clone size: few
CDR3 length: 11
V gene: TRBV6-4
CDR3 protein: CASRQGSEAFF
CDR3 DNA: TGTGCCAGCAGACAGGGCTCTGAAGCTTTCTTT

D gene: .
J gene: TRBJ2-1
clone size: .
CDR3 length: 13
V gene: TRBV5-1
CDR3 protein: CASSFQGYNEQFF
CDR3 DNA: TGCGCCAGCAGCTTTCAGGGGTACAATGAGCAGTTCTTC

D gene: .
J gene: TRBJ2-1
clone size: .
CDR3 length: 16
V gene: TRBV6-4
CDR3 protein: CASSDSGRGLHNEQFF
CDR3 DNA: TGTGCCAGCAGTGACTCGGGAAGGGGGTTACACAATGAGCAGTTCTTC

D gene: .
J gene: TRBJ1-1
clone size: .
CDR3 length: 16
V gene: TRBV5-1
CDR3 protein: CASSLEVRGPGTEAFF
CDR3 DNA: TGCGCCAGCAGCTTGGAGGTCAGGGGCCCGGGTACTGAAGCTTTCTTT

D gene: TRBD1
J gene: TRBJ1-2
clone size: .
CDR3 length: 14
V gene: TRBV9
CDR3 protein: CASSVGTGEYGYTF
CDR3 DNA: TGTGCCAGCAGCGTAGGAACAGGGGAGTACGGCTACACCTTC

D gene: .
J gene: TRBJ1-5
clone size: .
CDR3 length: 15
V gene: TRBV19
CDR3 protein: CASSISGYSNQPQHF
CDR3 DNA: TGTGCCAGTAGTATATCGGGGTATAGCAATCAGCCCCAGCATTTT

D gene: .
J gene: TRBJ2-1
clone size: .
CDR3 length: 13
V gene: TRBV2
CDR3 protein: CASRLINWNEQFF
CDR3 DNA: TGTGCCAGCAGGCTTATAAACTGGAATGAGCAGTTCTTC

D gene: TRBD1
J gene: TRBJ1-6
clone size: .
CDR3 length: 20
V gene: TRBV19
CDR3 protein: CASSTAWGQGISSYNSPLHF
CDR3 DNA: TGTGCCAGTAGTACCGCGTGGGGACAGGGAATAAGCTCCTATAATTCACCCCTCCACTTT

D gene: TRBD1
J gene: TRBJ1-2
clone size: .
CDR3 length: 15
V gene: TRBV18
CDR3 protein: CASSTQGAPHEGYTF
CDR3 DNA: TGTGCCAGCTCAACACAGGGGGCGCCCCATGAGGGCTACACCTTC

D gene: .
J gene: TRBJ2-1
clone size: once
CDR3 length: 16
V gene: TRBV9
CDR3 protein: CASSGRGREGDNEQFF
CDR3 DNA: TGTGCCAGCAGCGGCCGGGGGAGGGAGGGGGACAATGAGCAGTTCTTC

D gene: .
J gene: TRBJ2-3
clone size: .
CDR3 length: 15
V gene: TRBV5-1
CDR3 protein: CASSLEGSRPDTQYF
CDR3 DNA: TGCGCCAGCAGCTTGGAGGGGTCCCGGCCAGATACGCAGTATTTT

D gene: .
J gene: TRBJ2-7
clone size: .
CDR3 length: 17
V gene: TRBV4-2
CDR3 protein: CASSQPQGAGASYEQYF
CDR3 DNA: TGTGCCAGCAGCCAACCTCAGGGGGCGGGGGCCTCCTACGAGCAGTACTTC

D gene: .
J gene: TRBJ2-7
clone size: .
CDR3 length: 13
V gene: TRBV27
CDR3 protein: CASSSAAEREQYF
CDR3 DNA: TGTGCCAGCAGTAGCGCTGCTGAGCGCGAGCAGTACTTC

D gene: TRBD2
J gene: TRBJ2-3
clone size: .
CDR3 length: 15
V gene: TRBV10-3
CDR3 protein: CAISGSGRFTDTQYF
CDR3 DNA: TGTGCCATCAGTGGAAGCGGGAGGTTCACAGATACGCAGTATTTT

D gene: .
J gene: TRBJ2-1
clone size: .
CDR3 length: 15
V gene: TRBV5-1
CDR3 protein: CASSLEQYNPRGQFF
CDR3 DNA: TGCGCCAGCAGCTTGGAACAATATAACCCCCGGGGGCAGTTCTTC

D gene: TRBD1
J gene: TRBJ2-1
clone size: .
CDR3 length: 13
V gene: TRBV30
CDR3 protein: CAWSDTGDNEQFF
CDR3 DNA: TGTGCCTGGAGTGATACAGGGGACAATGAGCAGTTCTTC

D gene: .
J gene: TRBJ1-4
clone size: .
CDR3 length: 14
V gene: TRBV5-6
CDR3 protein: CASSLGQVNEKLFF
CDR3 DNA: TGTGCCAGCAGCTTGGGGCAGGTGAATGAAAAACTGTTTTTT

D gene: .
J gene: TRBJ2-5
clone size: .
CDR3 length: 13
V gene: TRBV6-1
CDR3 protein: CASSDSGQETQYF
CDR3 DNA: TGTGCCAGCAGTGACTCAGGCCAAGAGACCCAGTACTTC

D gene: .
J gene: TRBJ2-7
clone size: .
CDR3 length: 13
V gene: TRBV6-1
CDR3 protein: CASARDTYYEQYF
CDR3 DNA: TGTGCCAGCGCTAGGGACACCTACTACGAGCAGTACTTC

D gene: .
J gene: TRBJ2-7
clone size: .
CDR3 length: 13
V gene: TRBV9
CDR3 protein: CASSGAGSYEQYF
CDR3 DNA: TGTGCCAGCAGCGGGGCAGGGTCCTACGAGCAGTACTTC

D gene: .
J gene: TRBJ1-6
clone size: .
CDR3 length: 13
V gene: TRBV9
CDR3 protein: CASSGDGRSPLHF
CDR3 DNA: TGTGCCAGCAGCGGGGACGGGAGGTCACCCCTCCACTTT

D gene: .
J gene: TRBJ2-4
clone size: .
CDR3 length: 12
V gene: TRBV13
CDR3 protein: CASSSPENIQYF
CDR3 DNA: TGTGCCAGCAGCTCCCCCGAGAACATTCAGTACTTC

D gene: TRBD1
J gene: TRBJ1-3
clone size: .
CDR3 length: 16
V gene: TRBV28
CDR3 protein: CASSFPGQLSGNTIYF
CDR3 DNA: TGTGCCAGCAGTTTTCCGGGACAGCTCTCTGGAAACACCATATATTTT

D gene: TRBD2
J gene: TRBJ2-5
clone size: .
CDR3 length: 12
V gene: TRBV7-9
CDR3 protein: CASSLAGSGGYF
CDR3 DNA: TGTGCCAGCAGCTTAGCGGGAAGCGGGGGATACTTC

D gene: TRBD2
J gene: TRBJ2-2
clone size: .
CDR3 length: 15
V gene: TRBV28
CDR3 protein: CASTRREGNTGELFF
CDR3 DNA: TGTGCCAGCACCAGGCGGGAGGGGAACACCGGGGAGCTGTTTTTT

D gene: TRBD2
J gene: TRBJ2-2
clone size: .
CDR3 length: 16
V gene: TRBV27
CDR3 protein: CASSFAGTRAAGELFF
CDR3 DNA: TGTGCCAGCAGTTTCGCCGGGACTAGAGCTGCCGGGGAGCTGTTTTTT

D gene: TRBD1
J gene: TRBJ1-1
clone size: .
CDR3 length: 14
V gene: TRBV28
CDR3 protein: CASSLYRQGATAFF
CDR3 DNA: TGTGCCAGCAGTTTATACAGACAGGGGGCGACAGCTTTCTTT

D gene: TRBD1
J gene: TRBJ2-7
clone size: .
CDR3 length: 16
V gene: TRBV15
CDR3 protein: CATGGTGGLGYYEQYF
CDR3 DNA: TGTGCCACCGGGGGGACAGGGGGCCTCGGGTACTACGAGCAGTACTTC

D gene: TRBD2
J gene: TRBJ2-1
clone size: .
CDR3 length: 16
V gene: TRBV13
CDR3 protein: CASSLSGGLSYNEQFF
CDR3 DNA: TGTGCCAGCAGCTTATCGGGGGGTCTTTCCTACAATGAGCAGTTCTTC

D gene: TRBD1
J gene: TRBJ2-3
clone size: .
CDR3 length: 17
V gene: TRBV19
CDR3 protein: CASSKWGQLISTDTQYF
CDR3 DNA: TGTGCCAGTAGTAAATGGGGACAGTTAATTAGCACAGATACGCAGTATTTT

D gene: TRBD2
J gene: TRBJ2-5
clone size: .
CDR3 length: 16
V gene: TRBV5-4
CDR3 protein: CASSLGGSSGRETQYF
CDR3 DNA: TGTGCCAGCAGCTTGGGTGGGTCTAGCGGGAGGGAGACCCAGTACTTC

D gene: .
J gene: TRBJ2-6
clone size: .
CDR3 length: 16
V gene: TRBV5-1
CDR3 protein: CASSLVGGPGANVLTF
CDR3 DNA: TGCGCCAGCAGCTTGGTTGGGGGCCCGGGGGCCAACGTCCTGACTTTC

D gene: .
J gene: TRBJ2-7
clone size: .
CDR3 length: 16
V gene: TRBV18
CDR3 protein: CASSPPVGGGTYEQYF
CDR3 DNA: TGTGCCAGCTCACCACCGGTCGGTGGGGGGACTTACGAGCAGTACTTC

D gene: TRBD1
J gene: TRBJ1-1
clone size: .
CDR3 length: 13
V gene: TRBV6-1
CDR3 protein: CASTPGQGLEAFF
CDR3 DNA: TGTGCCAGCACACCGGGACAGGGGTTAGAAGCTTTCTTT

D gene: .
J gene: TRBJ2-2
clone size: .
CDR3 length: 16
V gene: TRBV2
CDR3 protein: CASSEFSRGLSGELFF
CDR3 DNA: TGTGCCAGCAGTGAATTCTCCCGGGGGTTGTCCGGGGAGCTGTTTTTT

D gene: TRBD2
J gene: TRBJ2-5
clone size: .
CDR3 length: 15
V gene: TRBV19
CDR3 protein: CASSALGLVQETQYF
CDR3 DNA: TGTGCCAGTAGTGCATTGGGACTAGTTCAAGAGACCCAGTACTTC

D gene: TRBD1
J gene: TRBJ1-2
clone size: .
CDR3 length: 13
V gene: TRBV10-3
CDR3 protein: CAIRRDRGDGYTF
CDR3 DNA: TGTGCCATCAGGCGGGACAGGGGTGATGGCTACACCTTC

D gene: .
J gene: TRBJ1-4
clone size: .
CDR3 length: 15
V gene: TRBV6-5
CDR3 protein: CASSRTRGTNEKLFF
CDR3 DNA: TGTGCCAGCAGCCGAACAAGGGGGACTAATGAAAAACTGTTTTTT

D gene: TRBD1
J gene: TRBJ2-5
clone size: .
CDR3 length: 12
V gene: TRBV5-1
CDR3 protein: CASADREETQYF
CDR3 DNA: TGCGCCAGCGCCGACAGGGAAGAGACCCAGTACTTC

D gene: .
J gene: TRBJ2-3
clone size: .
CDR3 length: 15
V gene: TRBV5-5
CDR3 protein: CASSRQLASTDTQYF
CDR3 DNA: TGTGCCAGCTCTCGGCAATTAGCTAGCACAGATACGCAGTATTTT

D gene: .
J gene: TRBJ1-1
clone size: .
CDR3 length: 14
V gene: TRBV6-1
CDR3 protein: CASSDYSKNTEAFF
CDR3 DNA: TGTGCCAGCAGTGATTACAGCAAGAACACTGAAGCTTTCTTT

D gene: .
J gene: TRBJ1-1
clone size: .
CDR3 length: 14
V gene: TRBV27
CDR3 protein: CASSFGRGNTEAFF
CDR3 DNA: TGTGCCAGCAGTTTCGGACGGGGAAACACTGAAGCTTTCTTT

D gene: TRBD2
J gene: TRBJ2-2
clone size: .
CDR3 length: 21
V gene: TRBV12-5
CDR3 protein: CASGLVLPPIAGGQGTGELFF
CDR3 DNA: TGTGCTAGTGGTTTGGTACTCCCCCCCATAGCGGGGGGGCAGGGCACCGGGGAGCTGTTTTTT

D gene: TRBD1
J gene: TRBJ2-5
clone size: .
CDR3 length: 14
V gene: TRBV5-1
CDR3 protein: CASSLTTGQETQYF
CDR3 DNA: TGCGCCAGCAGCCTAACGACAGGGCAAGAGACCCAGTACTTC

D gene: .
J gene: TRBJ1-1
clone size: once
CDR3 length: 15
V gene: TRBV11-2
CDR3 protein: CASSLAGRFNTEAFF
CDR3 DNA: TGTGCCAGCAGCTTAGCCGGGAGATTCAACACTGAAGCTTTCTTT

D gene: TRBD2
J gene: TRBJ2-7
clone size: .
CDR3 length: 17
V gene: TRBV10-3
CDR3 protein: CAISESLAGANSYEQYF
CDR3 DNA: TGTGCCATCAGTGAGTCACTAGCGGGAGCAAATTCCTACGAGCAGTACTTC

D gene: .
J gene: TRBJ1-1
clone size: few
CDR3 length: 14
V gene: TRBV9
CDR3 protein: CASSVAGVNTEAFF
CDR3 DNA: TGTGCCAGCAGCGTGGCAGGCGTGAACACTGAAGCTTTCTTT

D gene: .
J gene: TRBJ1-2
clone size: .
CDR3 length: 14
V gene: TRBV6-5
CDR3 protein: CASSRGTANYGYTF
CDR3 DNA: TGTGCCAGCAGTCGGGGGACCGCAAACTATGGCTACACCTTC

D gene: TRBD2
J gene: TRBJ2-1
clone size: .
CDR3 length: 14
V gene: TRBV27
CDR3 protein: CASSFRTSGNEQFF
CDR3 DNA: TGTGCCAGCAGTTTCCGGACTAGTGGCAATGAGCAGTTCTTC

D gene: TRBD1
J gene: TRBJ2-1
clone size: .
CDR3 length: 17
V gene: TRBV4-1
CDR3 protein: CASSRTLTGVGDNEQFF
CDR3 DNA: TGCGCCAGCAGCCGGACCCTGACAGGGGTTGGGGACAATGAGCAGTTCTTC

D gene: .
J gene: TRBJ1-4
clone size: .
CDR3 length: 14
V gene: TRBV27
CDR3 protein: CASSASLLNEKLFF
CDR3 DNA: TGTGCCAGCAGTGCCAGCTTACTAAATGAAAAACTGTTTTTT

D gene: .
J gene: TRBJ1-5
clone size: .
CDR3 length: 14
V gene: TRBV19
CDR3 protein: CASNQWGRSQPQHF
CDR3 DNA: TGTGCCAGTAATCAGTGGGGCAGGAGTCAGCCCCAGCATTTT

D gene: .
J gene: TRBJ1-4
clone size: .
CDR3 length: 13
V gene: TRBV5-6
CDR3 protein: CASSFRGGEKLFF
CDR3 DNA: TGTGCCAGCAGCTTCCGGGGAGGCGAAAAACTGTTTTTT

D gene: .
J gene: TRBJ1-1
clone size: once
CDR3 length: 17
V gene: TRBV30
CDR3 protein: CAWSHPARQFVNTEAFF
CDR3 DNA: TGTGCCTGGAGCCATCCCGCGCGACAGTTCGTGAACACTGAAGCTTTCTTT

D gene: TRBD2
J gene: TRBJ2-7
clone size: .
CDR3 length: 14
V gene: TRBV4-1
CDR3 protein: CASSQAAGGYEQYF
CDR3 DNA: TGCGCCAGCAGCCAAGCAGCGGGAGGGTACGAGCAGTACTTC

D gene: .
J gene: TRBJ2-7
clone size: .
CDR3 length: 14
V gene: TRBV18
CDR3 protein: CASSLKADFYEQYF
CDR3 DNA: TGTGCCAGCTCACTAAAGGCAGACTTCTACGAGCAGTACTTC

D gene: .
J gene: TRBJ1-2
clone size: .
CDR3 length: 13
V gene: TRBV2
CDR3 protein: CASIWLTGLGYTF
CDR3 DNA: TGTGCCAGCATATGGCTGACGGGTCTTGGCTACACCTTC

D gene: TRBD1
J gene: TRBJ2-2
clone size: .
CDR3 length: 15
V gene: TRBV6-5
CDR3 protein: CASSLRDRGVGELFF
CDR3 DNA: TGTGCCAGCAGTCTCCGGGACAGGGGAGTCGGGGAGCTGTTTTTT

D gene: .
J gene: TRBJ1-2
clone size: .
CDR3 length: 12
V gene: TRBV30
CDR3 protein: CAWSEANYGYTF
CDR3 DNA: TGTGCCTGGAGTGAAGCAAACTATGGCTACACCTTC

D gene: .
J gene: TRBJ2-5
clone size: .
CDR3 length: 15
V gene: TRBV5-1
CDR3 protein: CASSFGGQFQETQYF
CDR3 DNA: TGCGCCAGCAGCTTCGGGGGACAGTTCCAAGAGACCCAGTACTTC